These 2 T cell receptor beta chains came from one sample sequenced in a study of sequential checkpoint blockade in melanoma. Treatment defined: randomized to nivolumab then ipilimumab (arm A) or the reverse (arm B). Profiled with immunoSEQ multiplex PCR; TCRdb holds only in-frame clones, not every one. The data contain about 38,000 clones, more than 70% of them singletons. Sequenced here: CD8+ T cells sorted from blood (inferred from file names), sampled from a patient given nivolumab and ipilimumab in sequence. These receptors were collected from a human donor with melanoma.

The rearrangement uses TRBV6-5 and TRBJ2-3; 7 bases align to TRBD2. The CDR3 sequence is 16 residues long. From germline, CDR1 is MNHEY and CDR2 SVGAGI. The junction had 11 bases not matched to a gene; V was cut back by 4 bases and J by 4 bases. The DNA for the CDR3 is TGTGCCAGCAGTTCCCAACCGGCGGGAGCGGCAGATACGCAGTATTTT. As protein: CASSSQPAGAADTQYF.

Of note for this clone: This sample also contains other DNA sequences that code for the same CDR3. The rearrangement joins TRBV4-3 to TRBJ2-7; D possibly corresponds to TRBD2 (6 bases). Per germline, CDR1 LGHNA and CDR2 YSLEER. The CDR3 has 16 amino acids. Trimming removed 4 bases at V and 6 bases at J, with 22 bases between. CDR3 sequence reads: CASSPPRRGISCEQYV. The CDR3 DNA follows: TGCGCCAGCAGCCCACCCCGCCGGGGGATTTCTTGCGAGCAGTACGTC.